A single T cell receptor (beta chain) is shown here with its context. V lost 0 bases to trimming and J lost 8 bases, with 13 bases between them. In germline, CDR1 is LGHNT, CDR2 FRNRAP. This CDR3 is 14 amino acids long. This was the immunoSEQ v3.0 assay at survey level. Clones were sequenced by immunoSEQ multiplex PCR, and TCRdb holds only the in-frame ones, with some missing. The sample lists 20,000 to 30,000 clones, around 87% occurring once. The sample comes from a study of long-term antiretroviral therapy in people with HIV. This material consisted of unsorted PBMCs, taken 1.9 years after starting antiretroviral therapy. This TCR derives from a woman aged 25 to 39 with HIV. This chain joins TRBV12-5 and TRBJ1-2; D gene unclear. The CDR3 DNA reads as TGTGCTAGTGGTTTGGTACAAATGGAGGGAGGCTACACCTTC. Its protein is CASGLVQMEGGYTF. The entire variable domain, with the rest obtained from reference TRBV12-5 and TRBJ1-2, is as follows: DARVTQTPRHKVTEMGQEVTMRCQPILGHNTVFWYRQTMMQGLELLAYFRNRAPLDDSGMPKDRFSAEMPDATLATLKIQPSEPRDSAVYFCASGLVQMEGGYTFGSGTRLTVV.